The next 20 T cell receptor beta chains were all read from a single sample in a study of lung T cells in sarcoidosis with Löfgren's syndrome. TCRdb analysed the reads with MiXCR anew, one entry per CDR3 protein. The sample has 2,000 to 3,000 distinct CDR3 sequences; about 30% are singletons. Sequenced sample: CD4+ T cells from PBMCs. The receptors shown here come from a human donor with sarcoidosis (Löfgren's syndrome or another form), or a control subject (not recorded which).

As to this clonotype: A much larger clone lies a single base off, so this may be a read error. It is likely a read error, because the conserved phenylalanine at the end of the CDR3 is missing. The chain has TRBV19 and TRBJ2-1, with TRBD2 as a possible D gene (6 bases). The V and J ends lost 3 bases and 10 bases respectively, with 19 bases between them. Germline V gene data show CDR1 as LNHDA and CDR2 as SQIVND (reference sequence). The CDR3 is 15 amino acids. The CDR3 spells CASSMQGSVGGEQFL. CDR3 nucleotides: TGTGCCAGTAGTATGCAGGGATCCGTCGGGGGAGAGCAGTTCCTC.

By sample fraction, this clonotype is medium-sized. The genes are TRBV28 and TRBJ2-1; 7 nucleotides agree with TRBD1. This CDR3 is 15 amino acids long. Germline V gives CDR1 MDHEN, CDR2 SYDVKM. The trim removed 7 bases at V and 5 bases at J, leaving 11 bases unmatched. CDR3 region: CASTPPRQGNNEQFF. CDR3 in DNA: TGTGCCAGCACCCCACCTAGACAGGGAAACAATGAGCAGTTCTTC.

This clonotype is termed large. V gene TRBV27 combines with J gene TRBJ1-1, with D maybe TRBD1 (5 bases). The CDR3 has 13 residues. CDR1 MNHEY and CDR2 SMNVEV come from the germline V gene (reference sequence). V shed 8 bases and J shed 0 bases, with 10 bases lying between them. CDR3 nucleotide sequence: TGTGCCAGCGGCCAGACAGTGAACACTGAAGCTTTCTTT. Protein product: CASGQTVNTEAFF.

This clonotype is medium-sized. The gene calls are TRBV7-9 and TRBJ1-5; 7 nucleotides line up with TRBD1. The CDR3 extends over 14 amino acids. Per germline, CDR1 SEHNR and CDR2 FQNEAQ (reference sequence). The V segment lost 5 bases and the J segment 3 bases; nucleotides outside the gene matches: 4. Here the CDR3 DNA reads TGTGCCAGCAGCCCGGGACAGATCAATCAGCCCCAGCATTTT. Protein: CASSPGQINQPQHF.

As regards this clonotype: A clone one base away is much larger, so this may be a read error. The conserved closing phenylalanine or tryptophan is absent in this CDR3, likely reflecting a read error. This chain connects TRBV6-2 or TRBV6-3 to TRBJ1-1, with D perhaps matching TRBD1 (5 bases). The CDR3 is 17 amino acids. CDR1 and CDR2 (germline): MNHEY, SVGEGT. V was shortened by 7 bases and J by 4 bases, with 25 bases between the two germline ends. The CDR3 DNA reads as TGTGCCAGCAAACGCTTACTCTCAAGGGGCTTCGGCACTGAAGCTTTCCTT. Translating gives CASKRLLSRGFGTEAFL.

By its share, this clonotype is medium-sized (0.01 to 0.1%). J is TRBJ2-7 and V is TRBV28; 14 bases agree with TRBD2. V was pared by 6 bases and J by 5 bases, with 9 bases of the junction left unmatched. This CDR3 has 16 residues. Germline lookup yields CDR1 MDHEN and CDR2 SYDVKM. CDR3 nucleotides: TGTGCCAGCAGCTCCGAGGGACTAGCGGGAGTCCACGAGCAGTACTTC. Translated: CASSSEGLAGVHEQYF.

This clonotype was observed many times. V gene TRBV9 combines with J gene TRBJ2-2, with TRBD2 matching over 7 bases. The CDR3 runs to 15 residues. CDR1 is SGDLS, CDR2 YYNGEE, per germline. V lost 2 bases to trimming and J lost 0 bases; unmatched junction nucleotides: 1. As DNA, the CDR3 is TGTGCCAGCAGCGTCGCGGGAGCGAACACCGGGGAGCTGTTTTTT. Amino acids: CASSVAGANTGELFF.

This clonotype showed up just a few times. This may be a read error, as it is one base from a much larger clone. The gene calls are TRBV28 and TRBJ1-5; D uncertain. This CDR3 has 14 amino acids. V was shortened by 2 bases and J by 9 bases, with 14 bases between the two germline ends. Germline V gene data show CDR1 as MDHEN and CDR2 as SYDVKM. DNA of the CDR3: TGTGCCAGCAGTTTACGGGGAGATCAATGGCCCCAGCATTTT. Translation: CASSLRGDQWPQHF.

Points on this clonotype: At one of its ends the junction is not consistent with the germline gene, which may arise from a read error. This chain links TRBV5-1 with TRBJ2-7, with TRBD2 matching over 9 bases. Germline V CDR1 and CDR2: SGHRS, YFSETQ. The length of the CDR3 is 15 residues. The CDR3 sequence: CDSRIESGRPYEQYF. For the CDR3, the DNA is TGCGACAGCAGGATTGAGAGCGGGAGGCCTTACGAGCAGTACTTC.

Concerning this clonotype itself: The junction departs from the called germline gene at one end, perhaps through a read error. The J gene is TRBJ1-5, the V gene TRBV2, with 7 bases matching TRBD1. This CDR3 is 15 amino acids long. The germline CDR1 and CDR2 sequences are SNHLY and FYNNEI. In DNA form, the CDR3 reads TGTGCCAGCTCAGAACAGGGGACGAGCAGTCAGCCCCAGCATTTT. Translation: CASSEQGTSSQPQHF.

About this clonotype: The junction differs from germline at one of its ends, possibly a read error. The chain combines TRBV7-2 with TRBJ2-3; 9 bases map to TRBD1. Germline lookup yields CDR1 SGHTA and CDR2 FQGNSA. This CDR3 has 14 amino acids. CDR3 DNA sequence: TGTGCCGGCAGCGTGGACAGGGGCCAGGCTACGAAGTATTTT. It specifies CAGSVDRGQATKYF.

Details on this clonotype: The junction departs from germline at one end; a sequencing error may be responsible. The chain combines TRBV28 with TRBJ1-1; 8 nucleotides align to TRBD1. Germline V gene sequence: CDR1 MDHEN, CDR2 SYDVKM. The CDR3 is made up of 15 amino acids. In DNA, the CDR3 is TGTACCAGCAGTTTACCTACAGGGGGAATAGCTGAAACTATCTTT. Residues: CTSSLPTGGIAETIF.

This clonotype is classed as medium-sized (0.01 to 0.1%). V is TRBV20-1 and J is TRBJ1-1; D may be TRBD1 (6 bases). Trimming cost V 6 bases and J 5 bases, with 13 bases left between them. Germline-derived CDR1 and CDR2 are DFQATT and SNEGSKA (reference sequence). The CDR3 sequence is 12 residues long. CDR3 amino acids: CSAKQGGTEAFF. As DNA, the CDR3 is TGCAGTGCAAAACAGGGAGGGACTGAAGCTTTCTTT.

About this clonotype: A read error is possible here, since a much larger clone lies one base away. CDR3 residues: CDSSRDRMNTEAFF. In DNA form, the CDR3 reads TGTGACAGCAGTAGGGACAGGATGAACACTGAAGCTTTCTTT. V usage is TRBV12-3 or TRBV12-4 and J usage is TRBJ1-1; 8 nucleotides agree with TRBD1. There are 14 residues in the CDR3.

By frequency in the sample, this clonotype is large (0.1 to 1%). The genes are TRBV20-1 and TRBJ2-3; 7 bases are shared with TRBD2. This CDR3 is built from 14 residues. The germline V gene encodes CDR1 DFQATT and CDR2 SNEGSKA (reference sequence). Trimming cost V 6 bases and J 0 bases; bases outside gene matches: 6. CDR3 DNA sequence: TGCAGTGCGGCGGGAGTTGGGAGCACAGATACGCAGTATTTT. As protein: CSAAGVGSTDTQYF.

This clonotype turned up a few times. The rearrangement uses TRBV5-4 and TRBJ2-1; 11 nucleotides match TRBD2. The CDR3 is 16 residues long. With V trimmed by 3 bases and J by 6 bases, 8 bases remained unmatched. The germline CDR1 and CDR2 sequences are SGHNT and YYREEE (reference sequence). This CDR3 is CASSSLAGGRPNEQFF. CDR3 nucleotides: TGTGCCAGCAGCTCCCTAGCGGGAGGAAGACCCAATGAGCAGTTCTTC.

With regard to this clonotype: One junction end disagrees with the germline gene, perhaps due to a read error. The chain uses TRBV28 and TRBJ2-1; 9 bases align to TRBD1. Per the germline V gene, CDR1 is MDHEN and CDR2 is SYDVKM. The CDR3 is 16 amino acids. CDR3 loop: CASVPPGTGIYNERFF. The CDR3, as DNA: TGTGCCAGTGTACCCCCCGGGACAGGGATTTACAATGAGCGGTTCTTC.

This clonotype is categorized as medium-sized. The V gene is TRBV5-1, the J gene TRBJ2-5, with D uncertain. CDR1 and CDR2 from the germline V gene are SGHRS and YFSETQ. The V gene lost 0 bases and the J gene lost 4 bases, with 10 bases spanning the gap. This CDR3 contains 14 residues. CDR3 loop: CASSLGLPRETQYF. Written as DNA, the CDR3 is TGCGCCAGCAGCTTGGGACTGCCAAGAGAGACCCAGTACTTC. Filled out from reference TRBV5-1 and TRBJ2-5, the complete variable domain reads KAGVTQTPRYLIKTRGQQVTLSCSPISGHRSVSWYQQTPGQGLQFLFEYFSETQRNKGNFPGRFSGRQFSNSRSEMNVSTLELGDSALYLCASSLGLPRETQYFGPGTRLLVL.

With respect to this clonotype: At one boundary the junction diverges from the germline segment, which might be a read error. The chain links TRBV11-2 to TRBJ2-5; possibly TRBD2 for D (5 bases). Germline CDR1 and CDR2: SGHAT and FQNNGV. The CDR3 extends over 12 amino acids. The CDR3 sequence is CASSLVRETQHF. CDR3 nucleotides: TGTGCCAGCAGCTTAGTTAGGGAGACCCAGCACTTC.

Concerning this clonotype itself: This CDR3 fails to terminate in the conserved phenylalanine or tryptophan, so it likely reflects a read error. V and J are TRBV6-8 and TRBJ2-2; D may be TRBD2 (6 bases). Germline V lookup: CDR1 MNHGY, CDR2 SAAAGT. V lost 4 bases, J lost 9 bases, and 15 bases lay in between. This CDR3 is built from 14 residues. CDR3 bases: TGTGCCAGCAGTTCCCCAGCGGGTGGCTGGGAGCTGTTTCTT. Protein sequence: CASSSPAGGWELFL.